The 11 T cell receptor beta chains given below trace back to one sample, sequenced in a study of OX40 agonist ivuxolimab in advanced cancers. The repertoire was sequenced with immunoSEQ multiplex PCR; TCRdb's copy has only in-frame clones and lacks some. The sample lists tens of thousands of clones, about 91% seen once, with approximately 7% in the top ten. The sample here was CD4+ or CD8+ T cells sorted from blood, taken in a trial of the OX40 agonist ivuxolimab. The receptor source for this set is an adult with an advanced solid tumor such as melanoma, head and neck, liver or kidney cancer.

This clone was detected once. The chain carries TRBV30 and TRBJ2-7; TRBD1 aligns across 8 bases. The CDR3 is 14 amino acids. The germline V gene has CDR1 GTSNPN and CDR2 SVGIG (reference sequence). The ends lost 2 bases at V and 3 bases at J; junction bases unmatched: 6. The CDR3 nucleotides are TGTGCCTGGAGTCTCGGGACAGGCCACTACGAGCAGTACTTC. Amino acids: CAWSLGTGHYEQYF.

This clone was seen a single time. V usage is TRBV11-2 and J usage is TRBJ2-1, with 7 bases matching TRBD2. Per germline, CDR1 SGHAT and CDR2 FQNNGV. This CDR3 has 14 amino acids. J gave up 5 bases and V 4 bases, and 5 bases lay outside the gene matches. CDR3 loop: CASSSSGAHNEQFF. Here the CDR3 DNA reads TGTGCCAGCAGCTCTAGCGGCGCCCACAATGAGCAGTTCTTC. Variable domain in full (rest from reference TRBV11-2 and TRBJ2-1): EAGVAQSPRYKIIEKRQSVAFWCNPISGHATLYWYQQILGQGPKLLIQFQNNGVVDDSQLPKDRFSAERLKGVDSTLKIQPAKLEDSAVYLCASSSSGAHNEQFFGPGTRLTVL.

The chain employs TRBV7-9 and TRBJ2-5, with a possible D match to TRBD2 (5 bases). The length of the CDR3 is 14 residues. V shed 1 base and J shed 5 bases, with 11 bases lying between them. In germline, CDR1 is SEHNR, CDR2 FQNEAQ (reference sequence). The DNA for the CDR3 is TGTGCCAGCAGCTTAGTGGGCTCGGGGGAGACCCAGTACTTC. Protein sequence: CASSLVGSGETQYF.

The sample holds a few counts of this clone. The V gene is TRBV5-1, the J gene TRBJ1-1; 7 bases match TRBD1. The CDR3 sequence is 14 residues long. After removal of 4 bases from V and 1 base from J, the junction contained 4 bases not matched to a gene. Looked up from germline, CDR1 is SGHRS and CDR2 is YFSETQ. CDR3 sequence (DNA): TGCGCCAGCAGCATGGGACAGACGAACACTGAAGCTTTCTTT. Amino acids: CASSMGQTNTEAFF.

The rearrangement uses TRBV27 and TRBJ2-1; D is unresolved. The CDR3 covers 15 residues. Germline CDR1 MNHEY, CDR2 SMNVEV (reference sequence). V lost 6 bases to trimming and J lost 5 bases, with 17 bases between them. The CDR3, as DNA: TGTGCCAGCAGAACGTTGGCCCTCCCCAACAATGAGCAGTTCTTC. Protein: CASRTLALPNNEQFF.

J is TRBJ2-1 and V is TRBV6-5, with TRBD1 matching 7 bases. This CDR3 comprises 14 residues. The J segment lost 8 bases and the V segment lost 2 bases, leaving 6 bases of the junction unmatched. Germline CDR1 is MNHEY and CDR2 is SVGAGI. The CDR3 sequence: CASSYATGVYEQFF. The CDR3 DNA reads TGTGCCAGCAGTTACGCTACAGGGGTATATGAGCAGTTCTTC.

The chain couples TRBV5-1 to TRBJ2-2; D remains ambiguous. CDR1 is SGHRS, CDR2 YFSETQ, per germline. This CDR3 contains 16 residues. Deletions cut 6 bases from V and 4 bases from J, with 19 bases between. The CDR3 here is CASTPDTPRVTGELFF. As DNA, the CDR3 is TGCGCCAGCACCCCAGACACCCCTCGCGTCACCGGGGAGCTGTTTTTT.

The gene calls are TRBV7-3 and TRBJ2-3, with 11 bases identical to TRBD2. Trimming at V came to 2 bases and at J to 4 bases, leaving 2 bases not matched to a gene. The CDR3 totals 15 residues. Per germline, CDR1 SGHTA and CDR2 FQGTGA. The CDR3 region is CASSLLAGGADTQYF. CDR3 DNA: TGTGCCAGCAGCTTACTAGCGGGAGGAGCAGATACGCAGTATTTT.

The rearrangement joins TRBV28 to TRBJ1-4; 7 bases match TRBD1. Germline-derived CDR1 and CDR2 are MDHEN and SYDVKM. Trimming took 4 bases from V and 8 from J; bases not matched to a gene: 13. This CDR3 has 16 amino acids. CDR3 residues: CASSSELGGAREKLFF. The CDR3 nucleotides read TGTGCCAGCAGTTCCGAGTTAGGGGGCGCGCGGGAAAAACTGTTTTTT.

V usage is TRBV9 and J usage is TRBJ1-1, with 8 bases fitting TRBD1. Trimming cost V 0 bases and J 3 bases; bases outside gene matches: 7. Germline values: CDR1 SGDLS, CDR2 YYNGEE. CDR3 length: 16 residues. CDR3 DNA: TGTGCCAGCAGCGTAGGAGGGACAGGAGTCGACACTGAAGCTTTCTTT. This translates into CASSVGGTGVDTEAFF.

The chain combines TRBV18 with TRBJ1-2, with D unclear. The CDR3 covers 14 residues. The V gene lost 0 bases and the J gene lost 2 bases, with 7 bases spanning the gap. CDR1 and CDR2 (germline): KGHSH, LQKENI. CDR3 in amino acids: CASSPPIGNYGYTF. The CDR3 DNA follows: TGTGCCAGCTCACCACCGATTGGCAACTATGGCTACACCTTC. The full variable domain, with the rest looked up from reference TRBV18 and TRBJ1-2, is NAGVMQNPRHLVRRRGQEARLRCSPMKGHSHVYWYRQLPEEGLKFMVYLQKENIIDESGMPKERFSAEFPKEGPSILRIQQVVRGDSAAYFCASSPPIGNYGYTFGSGTRLTVV.